This T cell receptor beta chain comes out of a study of blood T cell repertoires in COVID-19. Participants had their cohort set by participant-reported clinical history. In the source study's methods: Estimation of nucleated cell counts was performed using reference gene primer amplification. TCRdb's table, derived via immunoSEQ multiplex PCR, lists solely in-frame clones and lacks some. The DNA was the basis for D and trimming; V, J and clone size are from that table. This table holds 200,000 to 250,000 clones, approximately 80% found once. The V end lost 3 bases, the J end lost 4 bases, and 13 bases lay between the germline ends. The CDR3 totals 15 residues. Per germline, CDR1 SGHDN and CDR2 FVKESK. This clone turned up a few times.

The sample comprised PBMCs or T cells enriched from blood (not recorded which). The sequence was collected from a man aged 40-55 years who had recovered from COVID-19. The chain couples TRBV14 to TRBJ2-1; D is perhaps TRBD2 (5 bases). DNA of the CDR3: TGTGCCAGCAGCCACACAAGCGGAGCTTACAATGAGCAGTTCTTC. This sequence encodes CASSHTSGAYNEQFF.